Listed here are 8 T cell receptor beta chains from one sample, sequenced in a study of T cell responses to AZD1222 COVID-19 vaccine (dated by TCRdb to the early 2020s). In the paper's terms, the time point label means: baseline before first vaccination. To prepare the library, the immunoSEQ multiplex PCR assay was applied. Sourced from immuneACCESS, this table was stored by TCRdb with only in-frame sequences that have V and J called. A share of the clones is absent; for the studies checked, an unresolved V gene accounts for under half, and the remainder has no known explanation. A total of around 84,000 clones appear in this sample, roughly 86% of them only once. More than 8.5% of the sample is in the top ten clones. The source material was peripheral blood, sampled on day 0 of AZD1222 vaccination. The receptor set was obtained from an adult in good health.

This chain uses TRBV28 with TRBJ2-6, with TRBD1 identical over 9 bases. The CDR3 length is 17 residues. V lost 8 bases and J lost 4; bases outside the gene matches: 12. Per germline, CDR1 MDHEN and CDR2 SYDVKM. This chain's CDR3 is CASGEIQGAGGANVLTF. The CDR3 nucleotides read TGTGCCAGCGGAGAGATACAGGGGGCGGGGGGGGCCAACGTCCTGACTTTC.

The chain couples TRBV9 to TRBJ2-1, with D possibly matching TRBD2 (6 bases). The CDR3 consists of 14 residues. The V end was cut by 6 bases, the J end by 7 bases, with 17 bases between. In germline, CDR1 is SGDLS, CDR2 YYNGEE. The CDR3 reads CASTNGRGWNEQFF. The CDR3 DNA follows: TGTGCCAGCACGAACGGGCGGGGCTGGAATGAGCAGTTCTTC. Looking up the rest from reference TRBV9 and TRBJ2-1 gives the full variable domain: DSGVTQTPKHLITATGQRVTLRCSPRSGDLSVYWYQQSLDQGLQFLIQYYNGEERAKGNILERFSAQQFPDLHSELNLSSLELGDSALYFCASTNGRGWNEQFFGPGTRLTVL.

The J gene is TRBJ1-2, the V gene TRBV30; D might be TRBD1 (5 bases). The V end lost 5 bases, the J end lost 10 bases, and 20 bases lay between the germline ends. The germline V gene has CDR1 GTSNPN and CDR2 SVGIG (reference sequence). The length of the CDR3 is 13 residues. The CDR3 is CAWGNGAGFDYTF. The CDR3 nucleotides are TGTGCCTGGGGAAACGGGGCAGGGTTTGACTACACCTTC.

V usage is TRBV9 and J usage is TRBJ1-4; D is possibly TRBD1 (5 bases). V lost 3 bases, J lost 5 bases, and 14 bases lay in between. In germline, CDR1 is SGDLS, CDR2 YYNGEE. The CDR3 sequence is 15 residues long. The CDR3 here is CASSDGQIYNEKLFF. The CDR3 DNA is TGTGCCAGCAGCGATGGACAAATTTACAATGAAAAACTGTTTTTT.

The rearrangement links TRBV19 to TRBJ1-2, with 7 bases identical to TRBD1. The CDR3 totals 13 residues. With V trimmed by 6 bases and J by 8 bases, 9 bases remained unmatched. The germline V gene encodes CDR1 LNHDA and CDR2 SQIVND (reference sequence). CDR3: CASSRGQVEGYTF. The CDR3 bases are TGTGCCAGTAGCCGTGGACAGGTTGAGGGCTACACCTTC.

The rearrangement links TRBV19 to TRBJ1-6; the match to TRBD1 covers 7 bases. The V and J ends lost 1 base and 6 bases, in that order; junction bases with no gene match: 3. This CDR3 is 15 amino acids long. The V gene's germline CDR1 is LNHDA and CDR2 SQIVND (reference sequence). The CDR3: CASSIGGQLNSPLHF. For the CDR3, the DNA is TGTGCCAGTAGTATAGGGGGACAGCTTAATTCACCCCTCCACTTT.

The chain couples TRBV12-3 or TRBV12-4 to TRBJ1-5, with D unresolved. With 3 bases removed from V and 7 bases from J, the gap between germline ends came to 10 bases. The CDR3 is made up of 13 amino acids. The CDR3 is CASSLGFQQPQHF. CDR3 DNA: TGTGCCAGCAGTTTGGGGTTTCAGCAGCCCCAGCATTTT.

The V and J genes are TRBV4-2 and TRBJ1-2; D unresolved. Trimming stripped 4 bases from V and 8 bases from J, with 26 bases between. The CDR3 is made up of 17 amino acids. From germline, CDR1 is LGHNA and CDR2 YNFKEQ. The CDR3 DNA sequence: TGTGCCAGCAGCCGAAGCGCCTCCGGAGAGACGGGTTGGGGCTACACCTTC. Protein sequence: CASSRSASGETGWGYTF.